This T cell receptor beta chain was sequenced for a study of cytomegalovirus exposure and HLA in healthy donors (dated by TCRdb to between 2016 and 2019). General notes on the study: In an earlier analysis of approximately 500 of the donors, approximately 260 Gb of sequence data and just under 120 million unique TCR beta sequences from roughly 200 million T cells were reported. Typing coverage differed by locus: A, B, C, DRB1 and DQB1 were typed in about 629-630 donors, DQA1 in about 510, DPA1 in approximately 610, and DPB1 in roughly 450. A later analysis re-examined previously published TCR beta repertoires from 610 or so donors and added high-resolution HLA genotyping to investigate patterns of TCR occurrence. To decide whether each TCR beta V gene segment behaved as functional or pseudogenic, an earlier analysis of approximately 620 of the donors relied on high-throughput TCR beta sequencing. Approximately 310 gigabases of sequencing data and tens of millions of unique TCR sequences were included in an early release covering under 650 HLA-typed donors. High-throughput TCR immunosequencing, statistical association of individual TCRs with disease status, and machine learning were combined to predict cytomegalovirus infection status. The study aimed to test whether signatures of past pathogen exposure could be identified by cataloging public T cell receptors. Donor age, sex, ethnicity and CMV serostatus were compiled together with the repertoire data. Roughly 5 DR-DQ haplotypes were handled as single units for association and clustering, since linkage in the cohort was strong. Of the roughly 400 genotyped donors, around 81% fell in the genetic ancestry cluster associated with self-reported Caucasian donors. Across 398 genotyped donors of the cohort, an average of roughly 250,000 unique TCR beta nucleotide sequences per donor were sequenced, and roughly 18% of those sequences were non-productive. Rather than drawing on any new phenotypic data, the later analysis identified candidate immune exposures from TCR beta sequences and the way those sequences occurred across donors. All discovery cohort repertoires had been generated on a single sequencing platform. A later genetic analysis used genome-wide SNP genotypes for about three fifths of the 666 donors, treating that subset as a discovery cohort. A separate validation cohort of 90 to 150 different subjects was used in addition to the 666-subject first cohort. HLA typing included class I and class II loci at four-digit resolution. Using immunosequencing, the study profiled T cell repertoires from 500 to 800 subjects and related those repertoires to cytomegalovirus serostatus. Results and caveats for the whole study, not just this receptor: A few of the identified cytomegalovirus-associated TCR beta chains were confirmed in vitro to be specific for cytomegalovirus antigens. Across donors, most TCR sequences were observed very rarely, whereas some public TCRs were present in many individuals. CMV serostatus was the only immune exposure information available for the cohort. Because counts were too low, some 17 rarely observed V segments, including chromosome 9 orphons, were left out of the earlier analysis of approximately 500 of the donors. A cluster of highly shared sequence variants was judged likely to be a technical artifact of the sequencing pipeline. An association between a missense DCLRE1C variant and V-gene and J-gene trimming of TCR beta chains was found in a later genetic analysis and replicated in an independent cohort. According to a later analysis, TCR association rates differed among HLA loci, with DRB1 alleles showing the most associated TCRs and HLA-C alleles showing the fewest. Linkage disequilibrium might explain the correlated functional status among segregating V segments, but an unknown experimental factor could not be excluded. In a later analysis, HLA-associated TCR beta chains were found to be more clonally expanded and to have lower generation probabilities than equally common non-associated chains. In the study, approximately 160 TCR beta chains were listed as associated with cytomegalovirus. Because HLA typing was unavailable for some donors at each locus, only the typed subset was used in association tests. A later analysis reported that several top co-occurrence clusters appeared linked to parvovirus B19, influenza, CMV and Epstein-Barr virus. In an earlier analysis of 450 to 750 of the donors, most TCR beta V segments appeared in productive rearrangements about 87% or about 30% of the time, broadly matching IMGT annotations. In both the original and validation cohorts, the classifier was reported to diagnose cytomegalovirus status with high specificity and sensitivity. Specific HLA alleles were associated with more than 15,000 TCR beta sequences at a false discovery rate of 0.05 in a later analysis. In this cohort, only TCR beta chains were sequenced, and detectable features were limited by the absence of alpha or paired-chain data. In a later genetic analysis, fewer N-insertions in productive TCRs were reported among donors in an Asian-associated ancestry cluster than the roughly 640-donor mean. Presence/absence analyses assumed roughly uniform sequencing depth across donors, an assumption that may not hold. It was suggested by the authors that the approach could potentially be generalized to other disease states and immunological phenotypes. In a later analysis, most CMV-associated TCR beta chains were found to appear HLA-restricted, with HLA associations seemingly driven largely by CMV exposure. A further reported finding was that TCR beta sequences accurately predicted the HLA-A and HLA-B alleles for most subjects in the first cohort. When HLA alleles, especially DR and DQ, strongly co-occurred, TCR associations were difficult to assign to individual alleles.

The cohort consisted of some 730 healthy bone marrow donors. At the time of sampling, all cohort members were nominally healthy, though unrecorded immune exposures were likely present. The donor was CMV seronegative and was included in the group of a few hundred seronegative cohort members. A peripheral blood sample was collected from each donor, and TCR beta sequencing was performed on peripheral blood mononuclear cells. Genomic DNA extraction from the blood cell samples was performed with the Qiagen DNeasy Blood Extraction Kit. On this clone: This clone's antigen is unknown. Base qualities are missing; no much larger clone stands one base away.

The library was produced with the immunoSEQ multiplex PCR assay. For the multiplex PCR, a mixture combining 60 forward primers for TCR Vbeta segments and 13 reverse primers for TCR Jbeta segments was used. A multiplex PCR assay on genomic DNA amplified the CDR3 region of rearranged TCR beta genes. The Illumina HiSeq System was used to sequence the amplified TCR beta libraries as 87-base-pair reads. Processing in the source paper ran as follows. In a later analysis, roughly 80 million unique TCR beta chains were counted across the 500 to 700 repertoires, and about 10 million of these chains were shared by at least two donors. To remove PCR and sequencing errors, raw reads were error-corrected and collapsed into unique sequences using a nearest-neighbor algorithm that merged closely related sequences. To assign V, D and J gene segments, CDR3 sequences were aligned to IMGT reference sequences. For a sequence to be retained, at least a six-nucleotide match to both a V gene segment and a J gene segment was required. A rearrangement counted as productive if the CDR3 had no stop codons and remained in frame with V and J, and every other rearrangement counted as non-productive. Following IMGT convention, CDR3 was defined as the stretch from the second conserved V-encoded cysteine to the conserved J-encoded phenylalanine. In an earlier analysis of roughly 580 of the donors, sequences lacking an unambiguous match to a single V gene segment were excluded. In an earlier analysis of approximately 500 of the donors, a V segment was called functional when productive rearrangements were above 56.7%, and segregating when the standard deviation between donors exceeded 5%. A statistical classification framework was developed to diagnose cytomegalovirus status using the catalog of TCR beta chain sequences. In a later analysis, V and J genes were assigned by comparing TCR nucleotide sequences against IMGT/GENE-DB human TR gene sequences. In a later analysis, CDR3 sequences and most-parsimonious VDJ recombination scenarios were assigned using the TCRdist pipeline. In a later analysis, each TCR beta chain was defined by its CDR3 amino acid sequence together with its V-gene family, and reads without a unique V-gene family were excluded. To address suspected cross-contamination and a sequencing artifact, a later analysis removed 450 to 700 highly shared, low-generation-probability nucleotide sequences. For each public chain, a later analysis derived a clonal expansion index from normalized ranks of inferred template counts within each repertoire. Generation probabilities in a later analysis came from a VDJ recombination model fitted to out-of-frame rearrangements, and those results were checked against IGoR. In a later analysis, TCR-TCR, TCR-HLA and TCR-CMV co-occurrence was scored with hypergeometric tests, and a repertoire-size bias correction was applied to TCR pairs. To estimate false discovery rates, a later analysis permuted the HLA or CMV assignments 20 times. A later analysis grouped co-occurring TCRs with DBSCAN, adding TCRdist sequence similarity when clustering within HLA-allele-positive subsets. Co-occurrence clustering excluded repertoires with fewer than 30,000 or more than 120,000 public chains, plus five with anomalous nucleotide sharing. TCRdb holds this immuneACCESS table with in-frame rearrangements only. Some clones are missing; in checked studies, unresolved V genes explain under half, and the rest has no known cause. The V and J calls and the clone size are those of that table, but D and trimming were determined from the DNA. In this sample the table shows 200,000 or so clones, approximately 81% of which occur a single time. 2.5% to 3% of the sample comes from the top ten.

Material: PBMCs. The receptor's source is a man aged 25 to 45 in good health and CMV-seronegative.

The CDR3 reads as follows: CASSIPGTGFPYGYTF. The DNA sequence is given as TGTGCCAGTAGTATCCCTGGGACAGGGTTTCCCTATGGCTACACCTTC. Here the chain combines TRBV19 and TRBJ1-2; 9 bases in between match TRBD1. The CDR3 has 16 amino acids, counting the end cysteine and phenylalanine. This entry keeps only the CDR3 DNA: 48 bases, framed from base 1. The germline V gene (reference sequence) specifies LNHDA as CDR1 and SQIVND as CDR2. The germline V and J ends show losses of 3 bases and 4 bases respectively, and no gene match explains 9 bases of the junction.